This section outlines one T cell receptor beta chain sequence together with its context. This clonotype was found many times. No cognate antigen has been identified for it. A read error may account for a junction end that differs from germline. This sample was taken from a study of T cells in Graves' hyperthyroidism and ophthalmopathy (dated by TCRdb to about 2019). The study in broad terms: Peripheral blood samples were taken at the time of initial diagnosis, prior to any treatment. The paper describes TCR Vbeta CDR3 sequencing of 130 to 150 peripheral blood samples, made up of around 41 ophthalmopathy patients, some 80 hyperthyroidism patients and 17 progressor patients. Once sampling was done, hyperthyroidism patients were given methimazole at a starting dose of 30 mg daily, whereas ophthalmopathy patients were given high-dose intravenous methylprednisolone. Whether ophthalmopathy could be predicted prospectively was tested in an independent validation cohort made up of roughly 20 hyperthyroidism patients plus 17 patients who later progressed to ophthalmopathy. To identify distinguishing TCR V-J signatures, a discovery cohort of 95 to 100 patients was used, comprising 40 to 45 with Graves' ophthalmopathy and roughly 60 with stable Graves' hyperthyroidism. Thyroid tissue and blood T-cell repertoires from about 6 Graves' hyperthyroidism patients were also compared in the study. The roughly 99 discovery patients were divided at random into training and test sets in a 7:3 ratio. Summary of the overall study and its limitations: A model built on a 13 V-J signature distinguished ophthalmopathy from stable hyperthyroidism, reaching roughly 88% sensitivity and under 84% specificity in cross-validation and 80%/75% in testing. No statistical method was used to set the sample size in advance, and investigators knew the group allocation. In validation, the model predicted progression to ophthalmopathy a median of about 6 months before onset, with about 70% sensitivity and 72.22% specificity. Most expanded thyroid clonotypes (frequency above 0.001) were also detected in blood, suggesting blood repertoires may reflect thyroid immune responses.

Graves' hyperthyroidism was defined as stable when no progression to ophthalmopathy occurred over 18 months of follow-up. Hyperthyroidism patients were aged 18 to 65 years and newly diagnosed, with disease duration of less than 2 months. Any patient with an uncontrolled infection, another autoimmune disease, pregnancy or lactation was excluded. Diagnoses were established on the basis of clinical symptoms, serum thyroxine and TRAb, thyroid ultrasound, and orbital computed tomography. PBMCs were isolated from approximately 10 ml of fresh peripheral blood by Ficoll-Paque density gradient centrifugation. Total RNA was extracted using Trizol reagent, and RNA quality was assessed on an Agilent 2100 Bioanalyzer. The germline V gene encodes CDR1 LGHDT and CDR2 YNNKEL (reference sequence). There are 15 amino acids in the CDR3, from cysteine to phenylalanine inclusive. The DNA shown is the 45-base CDR3, in frame from base 1.

The TCR beta CDR3 regions were amplified from the RNA transcripts. For the first round of RT-PCR on the TCR CDR3, the HTBI primer set was used together with the Qiagen OneStep RT-PCR kit. Libraries were constructed in a second round of multiplex PCR, after which size selection and purification were performed. Paired-end sequencing of the libraries was performed with 100 bp reads on an Illumina HiSeq2000. The original pipeline was this. Raw data were processed with SOAPnuke, discarding reads with adapters, uncalled bases, mean Phred below 15, or no exact constant-primer or identifier match. COPE v1.2.5 was used to merge high-quality paired reads, and clonotypes were defined as unique nucleotide sequences. Clonotypes were aligned to IMGT TRBV, TRBD and TRBJ reference segments using MiTCR v1.1. The analysis included only V-J combinations with a frequency above 0.0001, which together covered more than 98% of the repertoires. The TCS score was defined as the ratio of F50 (clonal expansion) to E x V (chaos), calculated using BLOSUM62-based TCRdist between CDR3 peptides within each V-J. Welch's t-statistics and random forest reduced several hundred V-J features to 13, which were used in a naive Bayes classifier (R e1071). The raw public data were reprocessed by TCRdb itself: fastp quality trimming at Q25, MiXCR clonotype calling, in-frame beta chains only. Entries are consolidated by CDR3 protein sequence, retaining the most common genes and DNA. V and J calls and clone size were set by TCRdb, not the authors. The sample records around 400,000 distinct CDR3 sequences, roughly an eighth of which are singletons. Of the sample, around a tenth is held by the ten largest clones.

Sequencing was done on a sample of blood. The receptor's source is a young woman with Graves' hyperthyroidism. The chain joins TRBV3-1 to TRBJ1-1, with no D gene named confidently. The base sequence is TGTGCCAGCAGTCAAGGACCGGCGGTGAACACTGAAGCTTTCTTT. This sequence encodes CASSQGPAVNTEAFF. Joined to the reference TRBV3-1 and TRBJ1-1 proteins, this CDR3 gives the full variable domain: DTAVSQTPKYLVTQMGNDKSIKCEQNLGHDTMYWYKQDSKKFLKIMFSYNNKELIINETVPNRFSPKSPDKAHLNLHINSLELGDSAVYFCASSQGPAVNTEAFFGQGTRLTVV.